This TCR beta chain was recorded in a study of blood T cell repertoires in COVID-19. Whole-study context: Acute and convalescent COVID-19 samples came from the United States, Italy and Spain. From T cells, B-cell-depleted T cells, or PBMCs came the material, which was cDNA or gDNA.

Authors' data handling: Estimation of nucleated cell counts relied on the amplification of reference gene primers. Data came from immunoSEQ multiplex PCR; TCRdb stores just in-frame clones and leaves some out. The V and J calls and clone size come from that table; D and trimming were worked out from the DNA. The repertoire has roughly 100,000 clones, 70% to 90% of them found once; the top ten carry 2% to 2.5%. J was trimmed by 2 bases and V by 0 bases; bases with no gene match: 6. There are 17 residues in the CDR3. From germline, CDR1 is ENHRY and CDR2 SYGVKD. The TCR comes from a middle-aged man with active COVID-19. The chain uses TRBV10-3 and TRBJ2-4, with 8 bases aligning to TRBD2. The specimen sequenced was peripheral blood. CDR3 in amino acids: CAISESLGGGTKNIQYF. The CDR3, as DNA: TGTGCCATCAGTGAGTCCTTAGGCGGGGGGACCAAAAACATTCAGTACTTC.